This TCR beta chain came from a study of beta chain features in type 1 diabetes. About the research overall: Healthy donors and patients had similar age, gender and cell yields. The examined sorted cells totaled fewer than 140 million across samples.

The isolated RNA, all of it, was reverse transcribed, so expressed TCRB transcripts were what got sequenced. Repertoires were generated with immunoSEQ multiplex PCR, while TCRdb's copy carries only in-frame clones and drops some. The sample shows under 300,000 clones, roughly 20% of them seen only once. Sorting gave populations that all exceeded 95% purity. Study-wide findings and caveats: In all four CD4+ subsets, TCRB CDR3 length was significantly, moderately reduced in type 1 diabetes.

The length of the CDR3 is 10 residues. The ends were cut back, 2 bases at V and 7 bases at J, with 3 bases in the middle. Germline V gene lookup returns CDR1 SGHTA and CDR2 FQGNSA. In regard to this clone: Its antigen remains unknown.

This TCR was sampled from a middle-aged woman with type 1 diabetes. V gene TRBV7-2 combines with J gene TRBJ2-7, with D uncertain. Specimen: naive CD4+ T cells from blood. The CDR3 here is CASSLREQYF. The CDR3 coding sequence is TGTGCCAGCAGCTTACGGGAGCAGTACTTC.